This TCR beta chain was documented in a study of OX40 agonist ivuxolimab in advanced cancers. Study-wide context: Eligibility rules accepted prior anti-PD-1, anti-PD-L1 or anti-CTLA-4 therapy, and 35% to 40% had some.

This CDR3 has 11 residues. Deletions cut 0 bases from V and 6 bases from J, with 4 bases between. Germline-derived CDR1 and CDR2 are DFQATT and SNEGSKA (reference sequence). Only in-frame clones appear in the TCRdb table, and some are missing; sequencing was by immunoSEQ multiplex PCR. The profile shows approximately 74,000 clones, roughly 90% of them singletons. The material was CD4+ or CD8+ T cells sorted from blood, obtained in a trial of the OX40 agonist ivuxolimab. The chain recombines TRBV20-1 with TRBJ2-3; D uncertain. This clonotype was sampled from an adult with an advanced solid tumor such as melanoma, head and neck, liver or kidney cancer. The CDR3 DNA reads TGCAGTGCTAGAGATCTGGATACGCAGTATTTT. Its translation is CSARDLDTQYF.